This passage covers 32 T cell receptor beta chains from one sample sequenced in a study of cytomegalovirus exposure and HLA in healthy donors. Profiled with immunoSEQ multiplex PCR; TCRdb holds only in-frame clones, not every one. The sample lists 130,000 to 150,000 clones; 87% were seen once. Sequences were obtained from PBMCs. The receptors were sampled from a man between 18 and 29 years old in good health and CMV-seropositive.

This rearrangement joins TRBV5-1 to TRBJ1-2; 7 bases are shared with TRBD1. Losses at the gene ends were 4 bases for V and 8 bases for J; bases not matched to a gene: 5. Germline V gene data show CDR1 as SGHRS and CDR2 as YFSETQ. CDR3 length: 12 residues. For the CDR3, the DNA is TGCGCCAGCAGCACAACAGGGGAAGGCTACACCTTC. It codes for CASSTTGEGYTF.

The chain links TRBV10-3 to TRBJ2-1; 9 nucleotides match TRBD2. This CDR3 is built from 14 residues. Per the germline V gene, CDR1 is ENHRY and CDR2 is SYGVKD. The J segment lost 10 bases and the V segment lost 4 bases, leaving 8 bases of the junction unmatched. DNA of the CDR3: TGTGCCATCAGTGGAGTAGCGGGAGTTTGGGAGCAGTTCTTC. Its translation is CAISGVAGVWEQFF.

The genes are TRBV30 and TRBJ2-7; D possibly corresponds to TRBD2 (5 bases). Germline V CDR1 and CDR2: GTSNPN, SVGIG (reference sequence). Deletions cut 2 bases from V and 4 bases from J, with 18 bases between. The CDR3 is 15 residues long. CDR3 DNA: TGTGCCTGGAGTACACGTATATCCCGGGATTACGAGCAGTACTTC. This sequence encodes CAWSTRISRDYEQYF. The variable domain in full, completed from reference TRBV30 and TRBJ2-7, reads SQTIHQWPATLVQPVGSPLSLECTVEGTSNPNLYWYRQAAGRGLQLLFYSVGIGQISSEVPQNLSASRPQDRQFILSSKKLLLSDSGFYLCAWSTRISRDYEQYFGPGTRLTVT.

This chain uses TRBV30 with TRBJ1-1; TRBD1 might be the D (5 bases). Looked up from germline, CDR1 is GTSNPN and CDR2 is SVGIG (reference sequence). The CDR3 loop spans 13 amino acids. Trimming left V 5 bases short and J 5 bases short, with 15 bases between. The CDR3: CAWDGGVDTEAFF. CDR3 coding DNA: TGTGCCTGGGATGGGGGGGTAGATACTGAAGCTTTCTTT.

The genes are TRBV5-1 and TRBJ2-3; 12 bases are shared with TRBD2. The CDR3 covers 14 residues. CDR1 and CDR2 (germline): SGHRS, YFSETQ. After removal of 7 bases from V and 5 bases from J, the junction contained 5 bases not matched to a gene. CDR3 protein: CASSGGLAGDTQYF. CDR3 coding DNA: TGCGCCAGCTCGGGGGGACTAGCGGGAGATACGCAGTATTTT. Full variable domain (rest looked up from reference TRBV5-1 and TRBJ2-3): KAGVTQTPRYLIKTRGQQVTLSCSPISGHRSVSWYQQTPGQGLQFLFEYFSETQRNKGNFPGRFSGRQFSNSRSEMNVSTLELGDSALYLCASSGGLAGDTQYFGPGTRLTVL.

This clone is a singleton in its sample. This chain joins TRBV29-1 and TRBJ1-6; 8 bases agree with TRBD1. Germline values: CDR1 SQVTM, CDR2 ANQGSEA. The V segment lost 7 bases and the J segment 2 bases; nucleotides outside the gene matches: 10. The CDR3 has 16 residues. In DNA, the CDR3 is TGCAGCGACTCGAGACAGGGGCCGCCCTATAATTCACCCCTCCACTTT. Its translation: CSDSRQGPPYNSPLHF. Combining the CDR3 with reference TRBV29-1 and TRBJ1-6 gives the whole variable domain SAVISQKPSRDICQRGTSLTIQCQVDSQVTMMFWYRQQPGQSLTLIATANQGSEATYESGFVIDKFPISRPNLTFSTLTVSNMSPEDSSIYLCSDSRQGPPYNSPLHFGNGTRLTVT.

The chain has TRBV15 and TRBJ2-4; 11 bases map to TRBD1. CDR3 length: 16 residues. Germline loops: CDR1 LNHNV, CDR2 YYDKDF (reference sequence). V gave up 3 bases and J gave up 6 bases; unmatched junction bases: 7. The DNA for the CDR3 is TGTGCCACCAGCAGGGGCGGACAGGGGGCGTTAAACATTCAGTACTTC. Translating gives CATSRGGQGALNIQYF.

The genes are TRBV6-1 and TRBJ2-7, with a tentative D call TRBD2 (7 bases). The V gene lost 2 bases and the J gene lost 2 bases, with 13 bases spanning the gap. Germline V gives CDR1 MNHNS, CDR2 SASEGT. CDR3 length equals 15 residues. DNA of the CDR3: TGTGCCAGCAGTGAATTGGGGGGGGCCGCCTACGAGCAGTACTTC. This gives the protein CASSELGGAAYEQYF.

This sequence joins TRBV19 and TRBJ1-1; 9 nucleotides match TRBD1. Unmatched junction bases numbered 7, after V lost 6 bases and J lost 5 bases. Germline V lookup: CDR1 LNHDA, CDR2 SQIVND (reference sequence). The CDR3 sequence is 14 residues long. The DNA of the CDR3 is TGTGCCAGTAGGGGGACAGGGAGGCGGACTGAAGCTTTCTTT. This codes for CASRGTGRRTEAFF.

V gene TRBV5-1 combines with J gene TRBJ2-2, with 8 bases identical to TRBD2. Germline assignment: CDR1 SGHRS and CDR2 YFSETQ. Trimming took 4 bases from V and 0 from J; bases not matched to a gene: 2. The CDR3 spans 15 residues. Written as DNA, the CDR3 is TGCGCCAGCAGCCCGGGACTAGCGAACACCGGGGAGCTGTTTTTT. Its translation: CASSPGLANTGELFF.

The V and J genes are TRBV27 and TRBJ2-1, with TRBD2 matching 7 bases. V dropped 2 bases and J dropped 4; count of bases not matched to a gene: 8. There are 16 residues in the CDR3. Germline CDR1 MNHEY, CDR2 SMNVEV (reference sequence). The CDR3 loop is CASSLAGERIYNEQFF. In nucleotides, the CDR3 is TGTGCCAGCAGTTTAGCGGGAGAGAGGATATACAATGAGCAGTTCTTC.

The chain is built from TRBV5-4 and TRBJ1-1; 7 positions agree with TRBD1. The CDR3 is made up of 14 amino acids. V lost 5 bases, J lost 1 base, and 5 bases stayed unmatched. Germline V CDR1 and CDR2: SGHNT, YYREEE (reference sequence). The CDR3 sequence: CASRSGQQNTEAFF. The CDR3 coding sequence is TGTGCCAGCAGGTCGGGACAGCAGAACACTGAAGCTTTCTTT.

The DNA for the CDR3 is TGTGCCACCAGCAGAGATCAGCTAGCGGTGAACACCGGGGAGCTGTTTTTT. It yields the protein CATSRDQLAVNTGELFF. The chain is built from TRBV15 and TRBJ2-2; 7 bases match TRBD2. With 0 bases clipped from V and 1 base from J, the junction kept 5 bases outside the gene matches. Germline lookup yields CDR1 LNHNV and CDR2 YYDKDF (reference sequence). This CDR3 is built from 17 residues.

Here the CDR3 DNA reads TGCAGCGCCAGGAAGCGGGAGGCCTGGAACAATGAGCAGTTCTTC. Translation: CSARKREAWNNEQFF. The chain links TRBV29-1 to TRBJ2-1; 9 bases fit TRBD2. V gave up 7 bases and J gave up 5 bases; unmatched junction bases: 12. The CDR3 length is 15 residues. Per the germline V gene, CDR1 is SQVTM and CDR2 is ANQGSEA.

This chain uses TRBV23-1 with TRBJ1-1; tentative D call: TRBD1 (6 bases). TRBV23-1 is reported as an ORF; its role is uncertain. This CDR3 has 14 amino acids. V was trimmed by 3 bases and J by 1 base, leaving 9 bases between them. The CDR3 loop is CASSHQGPNTEAFF. The CDR3 region has the DNA TGCGCCAGCAGTCACCAGGGGCCGAACACTGAAGCTTTCTTT.

The chain couples TRBV7-9 to TRBJ1-1; maybe TRBD1 (5 bases). Germline assignment: CDR1 SEHNR and CDR2 FQNEAQ (reference sequence). The CDR3 has 14 residues. Trimming shortened V by 5 bases and J by 6 bases, and 16 bases separated the two germline ends. For the CDR3, the DNA is TGTGCCAGCAGCAGGGGCCCCCAAGTCCCTGAAGCTTTCTTT. This encodes CASSRGPQVPEAFF.

This chain joins TRBV27 and TRBJ2-7, with D possibly TRBD1 on 6 matching bases. Germline V gene sequence: CDR1 MNHEY, CDR2 SMNVEV (reference sequence). V lost 4 bases and J lost 0, with 13 bases in between. This CDR3 has 15 amino acids. This CDR3 reads CASSSPQGSSYEQYF. In DNA, the CDR3 is TGTGCCAGCAGTTCCCCCCAGGGGAGCTCCTACGAGCAGTACTTC.

This clone was recorded only once. The chain has TRBV10-3 and TRBJ2-2; 8 nucleotides align to TRBD1. The CDR3 loop spans 14 amino acids. V lost 6 bases, J lost 5 bases, and 5 bases stayed unmatched. Germline values: CDR1 ENHRY, CDR2 SYGVKD. CDR3 bases: TGTGCCATCAGCGCAGGGGGCATAACCGGGGAGCTGTTTTTT. Translating gives CAISAGGITGELFF.

DNA of the CDR3: TGTGCCAGTAGTATAAACTCGTTGGGCTACACCTTC. It codes for CASSINSLGYTF. The chain is built from TRBV19 and TRBJ1-2; the D is unclear. Germline V lookup: CDR1 LNHDA, CDR2 SQIVND (reference sequence). The CDR3 length is 12 residues. Trimming cost V 2 bases and J 8 bases, with 9 bases left between them.

The rearrangement uses TRBV6-1 and TRBJ1-4, with unresolved D. Trimming removed 5 bases from V and 0 bases from J, with 7 bases in between. The germline V gene has CDR1 MNHNS and CDR2 SASEGT. The CDR3 is 14 amino acids. CDR3 sequence reads: CASSFLSTNEKLFF. CDR3 in DNA: TGTGCCAGCAGTTTTCTCTCAACTAATGAAAAACTGTTTTTT.

This clone was seen only once. The chain carries TRBV5-1 and TRBJ2-6, with D perhaps TRBD2 (5 bases). This CDR3 spans 17 amino acids. The germline V and J ends were trimmed by 0 bases and 2 bases, with 12 bases remaining between them. Germline V gene sequence: CDR1 SGHRS, CDR2 YFSETQ. The CDR3 loop reads CASSLVVGSAGANVLTF. CDR3 nucleotide sequence: TGCGCCAGCAGCTTGGTTGTGGGTAGCGCTGGGGCCAACGTCCTGACTTTC. Full variable domain (rest looked up from reference TRBV5-1 and TRBJ2-6): KAGVTQTPRYLIKTRGQQVTLSCSPISGHRSVSWYQQTPGQGLQFLFEYFSETQRNKGNFPGRFSGRQFSNSRSEMNVSTLELGDSALYLCASSLVVGSAGANVLTFGAGSRLTVL.

This chain links TRBV19 with TRBJ2-1; 15 bases agree with TRBD2. J lost 4 bases, V lost 7 bases, and 8 bases had no gene match. Germline loops: CDR1 LNHDA, CDR2 SQIVND (reference sequence). The CDR3 totals 17 residues. For the CDR3, the DNA is TGTGCCAGTACGCCCGGGACTAGCGGGGGGATTTACAATGAGCAGTTCTTC. It specifies CASTPGTSGGIYNEQFF.

V is TRBV7-3 and J is TRBJ1-2, with D perhaps TRBD1 (6 bases). The CDR3 has 15 amino acids. V was pared by 0 bases and J by 8 bases, with 16 bases between. Germline loops: CDR1 SGHTA, CDR2 FQGTGA. The CDR3 loop is CASSLTTGTNEGYTF. CDR3 coding DNA: TGTGCCAGCAGCTTAACCACAGGGACGAATGAAGGCTACACCTTC.

V is TRBV29-1 and J is TRBJ1-4; D not certain. The ends were cut back, 3 bases at V and 4 bases at J, with 9 bases in the middle. Germline values: CDR1 SQVTM, CDR2 ANQGSEA. The CDR3 totals 13 residues. The CDR3 coding sequence is TGCAGCGTTGAGTGGGAGGGTAATGAAAAACTGTTTTTT. It specifies CSVEWEGNEKLFF.

The chain has TRBV7-9 and TRBJ1-2; 7 bases fit TRBD1. Germline CDR1 reads SEHNR; CDR2 reads FQNEAQ (reference sequence). The CDR3 totals 13 residues. The V gene end was trimmed by 5 bases and the J gene end by 3 bases; junction bases not matched to a gene: 3. In DNA, the CDR3 is TGTGCCAGCAGCAGGGGACAGTACTATGGCTACACCTTC. Translation: CASSRGQYYGYTF.

V gene TRBV6-1 combines with J gene TRBJ1-2; TRBD1 matches 7 bases. Germline trimming cut 0 bases from V and 0 bases from J; bases unmatched to any gene: 4. Germline values: CDR1 MNHNS, CDR2 SASEGT. The CDR3 length is 16 residues. This chain's CDR3 is CASSEAGRGANYGYTF. For the CDR3, the DNA is TGTGCCAGCAGTGAAGCTGGCAGGGGGGCTAACTATGGCTACACCTTC.

There are a few counts of this clone. The rearrangement joins TRBV14 to TRBJ2-1; possibly TRBD2 for D (6 bases). The CDR3 spans 16 residues. With 1 base removed from V and 0 bases from J, the gap between germline ends came to 10 bases. The germline gives CDR1 SGHDN, CDR2 FVKESK. CDR3 in amino acids: CASSQVGGSSYNEQFF. DNA of the CDR3: TGTGCCAGCAGCCAAGTGGGGGGTAGCTCCTACAATGAGCAGTTCTTC.

V is TRBV19 and J is TRBJ1-4; TRBD1 might be the D (6 bases). CDR1 and CDR2 (germline): LNHDA, SQIVND (reference sequence). Trimming pared 4 bases from V and 8 bases from J, leaving 17 bases between. This CDR3 comprises 15 residues. CDR3: CASSTQGQGKEKLFF. The CDR3 coding sequence is TGTGCCAGTAGTACCCAGGGGCAGGGTAAGGAAAAACTGTTTTTT.

This clone was recorded only once. The chain couples TRBV5-4 to TRBJ2-1, with a weak D call TRBD2 (6 bases). V was clipped by 4 bases and J by 1 base, with 6 bases between them. The germline V gene encodes CDR1 SGHNT and CDR2 YYREEE (reference sequence). The CDR3 runs to 13 residues. Here the CDR3 reads CASSGGSYNEQFF. The DNA of the CDR3 is TGTGCCAGCAGCGGGGGGTCCTACAATGAGCAGTTCTTC.

Details on this clone: This specimen includes other DNA sequences encoding the same CDR3. The chain links TRBV6-1 to TRBJ1-1; D unresolved. CDR1 MNHNS and CDR2 SASEGT come from the germline V gene. The CDR3 has 13 residues. With 4 bases removed from V and 0 bases from J, the gap between germline ends came to 6 bases. The CDR3 loop is CASSGGMNTEAFF. The DNA of the CDR3 is TGTGCCAGCAGTGGAGGGATGAACACTGAAGCTTTCTTT.

The rearrangement uses TRBV28 and TRBJ1-2, with a tentative D call TRBD1 (6 bases). This CDR3 spans 11 amino acids. The germline gives CDR1 MDHEN, CDR2 SYDVKM. V was trimmed by 6 bases and J by 10 bases, leaving 12 bases between them. CDR3 DNA sequence: TGTGCCAGCAGGACGGACAGACTCTACACCTTC. Residues: CASRTDRLYTF.

The rearrangement joins TRBV2 to TRBJ2-1; 7 bases are a match to TRBD1. V was pared by 6 bases and J by 5 bases, with 7 bases of the junction left unmatched. Germline loops: CDR1 SNHLY, CDR2 FYNNEI. The CDR3 length is 14 residues. CDR3 sequence (DNA): TGTGCCAGCAGAGCCGACAGGGCCCACAATGAGCAGTTCTTC. Protein: CASRADRAHNEQFF.